The rows below give T cell receptor beta chains drawn from one sample of a study of OX40 agonist ivuxolimab in advanced cancers. Data came from immunoSEQ multiplex PCR; TCRdb stores just in-frame clones and leaves some out. This table holds 95,000 to 150,000 clones, around 90% found once. The specimen was CD4+ or CD8+ T cells sorted from blood, collected in a trial of the OX40 agonist ivuxolimab. The receptors were sampled from an adult with an advanced solid tumor such as melanoma, head and neck, liver or kidney cancer. The CDR3 runs from the conserved cysteine through the conserved F or W. The D gene is left open where the match is weak. Some rows have no size entry. The others give once, few or many, or a class for an expanded clone.

D,V,size,J,CDR3,DNA
NA,TRBV10-3,NA,TRBJ1-5,CAISEGAQPQHF,TGTGCCATCAGTGAGGGGGCCCAGCCCCAGCATTTT
NA,TRBV21-1,NA,TRBJ2-1,CASTSSGNAYNEQFF,TGTGCCAGCACCTCTAGCGGGAACGCCTACAATGAGCAGTTCTTC
NA,TRBV6-1,NA,TRBJ2-3,CASSGNPRGTDTQYF,TGTGCCAGCAGTGGGAACCCCCGCGGGACAGATACGCAGTATTTT
NA,TRBV5-1,NA,TRBJ1-1,CASSFEGWGNTEAFF,TGCGCCAGCAGCTTCGAGGGTTGGGGGAACACTGAAGCTTTCTTT
NA,TRBV6-5,NA,TRBJ1-1,CASMGSSNTEAFF,TGTGCCAGCATGGGCTCCTCGAACACTGAAGCTTTCTTT
TRBD2,TRBV28,NA,TRBJ2-4,CASSTGLAGGRANF,TGTGCCAGCAGTACGGGACTAGCGGGAGGGAGAGCGAACTTC
NA,TRBV5-6,NA,TRBJ2-7,CASSHRTPQGTREQYF,TGTGCCAGCAGCCACCGGACACCCCAAGGGACTCGGGAGCAGTACTTC
TRBD1,TRBV14,NA,TRBJ1-5,CASSPGGASNQPQHF,TGTGCCAGCAGCCCAGGGGGGGCAAGCAATCAGCCCCAGCATTTT
TRBD1,TRBV4-2,NA,TRBJ2-2,CASSQDRGQSTGELFF,TGTGCCAGCAGCCAGGACAGGGGGCAGAGCACCGGGGAGCTGTTTTTT
NA,TRBV18,few,TRBJ1-1,CASSPIGDTEAFF,TGTGCCAGCTCGCCAATTGGGGACACTGAAGCTTTCTTT
TRBD2,TRBV27,NA,TRBJ2-1,CASSSSSSGRDHEQFF,TGTGCCAGCAGTTCGTCTTCTAGCGGGAGGGACCATGAGCAGTTCTTC
NA,TRBV5-1,NA,TRBJ2-7,CASSSEGASYEQYF,TGCGCCAGCAGCTCCGAAGGAGCCTCCTACGAGCAGTACTTC
NA,TRBV19,NA,TRBJ1-6,CASKGGSSYNSPLHF,TGTGCCAGTAAAGGGGGTAGCTCCTATAATTCACCCCTCCACTTT
NA,TRBV7-9,NA,TRBJ1-1,CASSLVNTEAFF,TGTGCCAGCAGCTTAGTGAACACTGAAGCTTTCTTT
TRBD1,TRBV4-1,NA,TRBJ2-7,CASSQGGTGYEQYF,TGCGCCAGCAGCCAAGGAGGGACAGGCTACGAGCAGTACTTC
NA,TRBV7-9,NA,TRBJ2-1,CASSKTPSYNEQFF,TGTGCCAGCAGCAAGACCCCCTCCTACAATGAGCAGTTCTTC
NA,TRBV7-9,few,TRBJ1-1,CASSPSTWNTEAFF,TGTGCCAGCAGCCCGTCCACCTGGAACACTGAAGCTTTCTTT
NA,TRBV5-4,NA,TRBJ2-5,CASSTGLEGETQYF,TGTGCCAGCAGCACCGGTCTGGAGGGAGAGACCCAGTACTTC
TRBD2,TRBV15,NA,TRBJ2-3,CATMLAGGTDTQYF,TGTGCCACCATGCTAGCGGGTGGCACAGATACGCAGTATTTT
NA,TRBV19,NA,TRBJ1-4,CASRSSGATNEKLFF,TGTGCCAGCCGGTCCTCGGGCGCAACTAATGAAAAACTGTTTTTT
NA,TRBV30,NA,TRBJ1-2,CAWGRSASGYTF,TGTGCCTGGGGGCGCTCCGCTAGTGGCTACACCTTC
NA,TRBV6-1,NA,TRBJ2-4,CASKLDIRDIQYF,TGTGCCAGCAAATTGGACATCCGGGACATTCAGTACTTC
TRBD1,TRBV2,NA,TRBJ1-5,CASSGDRLLNQPQHF,TGTGCCAGCAGCGGGGACAGGTTGTTGAATCAGCCCCAGCATTTT
TRBD1,TRBV27,NA,TRBJ2-7,CASSSPGQIYEQYF,TGTGCCAGCAGTTCTCCGGGACAGATCTACGAGCAGTACTTC
NA,TRBV2,NA,TRBJ1-1,CASRGGIIRDTEAFF,TGTGCCAGCAGGGGGGGCATTATTCGGGACACTGAAGCTTTCTTT
NA,TRBV5-6,NA,TRBJ1-3,CASSSRSRGVSGNTIYF,TGTGCCAGCAGCTCCCGATCGAGGGGCGTATCTGGAAACACCATATATTTT
NA,TRBV18,NA,TRBJ2-7,CASSPGGGVSSYEQYF,TGTGCCAGCTCACCCGGTGGCGGGGTGAGCTCCTACGAGCAGTACTTC
NA,TRBV15,NA,TRBJ2-7,CATSRDPVSGIEQYF,TGTGCCACCAGCAGAGACCCGGTGTCGGGTATCGAGCAGTACTTC
NA,TRBV30,NA,TRBJ1-2,CAWNHNADYGYTF,TGTGCCTGGAATCACAATGCGGACTATGGCTACACCTTC
NA,TRBV7-3,NA,TRBJ2-1,CASSPESDNEQFF,TGTGCCAGCAGCCCCGAGTCTGACAATGAGCAGTTCTTC
NA,TRBV28,NA,TRBJ1-2,CASSKIRHRTGYGYTF,TGTGCCAGCAGTAAGATAAGACACCGCACGGGCTATGGCTACACCTTC
TRBD2,TRBV18,NA,TRBJ2-7,CASSLASGSHEQYF,TGTGCCAGCTCACTTGCTAGCGGGAGCCACGAGCAGTACTTC
NA,TRBV4-2,NA,TRBJ1-5,CASSPSVQFYNQPQHF,TGTGCCAGCAGCCCCTCTGTACAGTTCTACAATCAGCCCCAGCATTTT
NA,TRBV5-8,NA,TRBJ1-5,CASSLGQGTYNQPQHF,TGTGCCAGCAGCTTGGGTCAGGGGACCTACAATCAGCCCCAGCATTTT
TRBD1,TRBV10-3,NA,TRBJ2-5,CAISSGQAQETQYF,TGTGCCATCAGCTCCGGACAGGCCCAAGAGACCCAGTACTTC
TRBD1,TRBV11-2,NA,TRBJ1-1,CASSWGQGLVTNTEAFF,TGTGCCAGCAGCTGGGGACAGGGTCTCGTAACGAACACTGAAGCTTTCTTT
NA,TRBV7-6,NA,TRBJ1-1,CASSAGGRLTEAFF,TGTGCCAGCAGCGCGGGGGGTCGCCTCACTGAAGCTTTCTTT
NA,TRBV2,NA,TRBJ2-1,CASSESAMGEQFF,TGTGCCAGCAGTGAGTCGGCTATGGGTGAGCAGTTCTTC
NA,TRBV28,few,TRBJ2-7,CASSLLGSYEQYF,TGTGCCAGCAGTTTGCTAGGTTCCTACGAGCAGTACTTC
NA,TRBV28,NA,TRBJ1-5,CASSTRTAYSNQPQHF,TGTGCCAGCAGTACCCGGACGGCCTATAGCAATCAGCCCCAGCATTTT
TRBD2,TRBV6-5,NA,TRBJ2-1,CASSRLAGGNEQFF,TGTGCCAGCAGTAGACTAGCGGGAGGCAATGAGCAGTTCTTC
NA,TRBV6-8,NA,TRBJ2-3,CASKRPISGSSTDTQYF,TGTGCCAGCAAGCGACCTATTTCCGGGTCTAGCACAGATACGCAGTATTTT
TRBD1,TRBV28,NA,TRBJ2-5,CASRTPGQGAGEQYF,TGTGCCAGCAGAACACCGGGACAGGGGGCAGGAGAGCAGTACTTC
NA,TRBV27,NA,TRBJ1-5,CASSIEGYGNQPQHF,TGTGCCAGCAGCATAGAGGGGTACGGCAATCAGCCCCAGCATTTT
TRBD1,TRBV11-3,NA,TRBJ1-1,CASRPQGMNTEAFF,TGTGCCAGCAGACCACAGGGGATGAACACTGAAGCTTTCTTT
NA,TRBV28,NA,TRBJ1-2,CASSLGNYGYTF,TGTGCCAGCAGTTTAGGGAACTATGGCTACACCTTC
NA,TRBV11-2,NA,TRBJ1-1,CASSLLGSYTEAFF,TGTGCCAGCAGCTTACTGGGGTCGTACACTGAAGCTTTCTTT
NA,TRBV6-5,NA,TRBJ1-2,CASSYGTVYGYTF,TGTGCCAGCAGTTACGGGACGGTCTATGGCTACACCTTC
TRBD2,TRBV5-1,NA,TRBJ2-7,CASSLIAGEYEQYF,TGCGCCAGCAGCTTGATAGCGGGAGAATACGAGCAGTACTTC
NA,TRBV7-9,once,TRBJ2-1,CASSQPTGYNEQFF,TGTGCCAGCAGCCAACCTACAGGTTACAATGAGCAGTTCTTC
NA,TRBV19,once,TRBJ1-1,CASSRAWYRLGGTEAFF,TGTGCCAGTAGTCGGGCATGGTATCGGCTGGGGGGCACTGAAGCTTTCTTT
NA,TRBV4-2,NA,TRBJ1-1,CASRRAGSLDTEAFF,TGTGCCAGCAGACGTGCAGGGAGTCTGGACACTGAAGCTTTCTTT
NA,TRBV10-3,NA,TRBJ1-3,CASRRESSGNTIYF,TGTGCCAGTCGGCGGGAGTCCTCTGGAAACACCATATATTTT
TRBD2,TRBV4-2,NA,TRBJ2-1,CASSHETSGSSYNEQFF,TGTGCCAGCAGCCACGAGACTAGCGGGAGCTCCTACAATGAGCAGTTCTTC
NA,TRBV27,NA,TRBJ1-2,CASSATGYGYTF,TGTGCCAGCAGTGCCACAGGGTATGGCTACACCTTC
NA,TRBV7-9,few,TRBJ1-2,CASSLEGNYGYTF,TGTGCCAGCAGCCTCGAAGGGAACTATGGCTACACCTTC
NA,TRBV6-5,NA,TRBJ2-7,CASSYSGHTYEQYF,TGTGCCAGCAGTTACTCAGGACATACCTACGAGCAGTACTTC
NA,TRBV9,once,TRBJ2-3,CASSDRRDPTDTQYF,TGTGCCAGCAGCGATCGCCGGGACCCCACAGATACGCAGTATTTT